This T cell receptor beta chain was retrieved from a study of blood T cell repertoires in COVID-19. As handled by the study authors: It was from reference gene primer amplification that nucleated cell counts were estimated. Here immunoSEQ multiplex PCR was the method, and the copy in TCRdb shows in-frame clones only, minus some. The DNA gave D and trimming, while V, J and clone size come from that table. Seen here are roughly 61,000 clones, about 75% observed once, and the top ten hold about half. Ages ranged from roughly 18 to 100 years, with residence in some 25 US areas. Within the 2 weeks before study entry, each person in the exposed group met a COVID-19 case. Germline V lookup: CDR1 SQVTM, CDR2 ANQGSEA. Trimming shortened V by 6 bases and J by 4 bases, and 18 bases separated the two germline ends. The CDR3 consists of 14 residues.

The sample consisted of PBMCs or T cells enriched from blood (not recorded which). This sequence joins TRBV29-1 and TRBJ2-5; tentative D call: TRBD2 (7 bases). The receptor was isolated from a woman aged 55-70 years who had been exposed to COVID-19. CDR3 sequence reads: CSVDTLGGGETQYF. As DNA, the CDR3 is TGCAGCGTAGACACCCTAGGGGGGGGAGAGACCCAGTACTTC.